The 32 T cell receptor beta chains presented below share a single source sample, sequenced in a study of blood T cell repertoires in COVID-19. Using immunoSEQ multiplex PCR, the repertoire was profiled, and TCRdb retains in-frame clones only, with some absent. The sample lists approximately 69,000 clones, around four fifths occurring once. The specimen sequenced was peripheral blood. Source of these receptors: a woman over 75 with acute or convalescent COVID-19.

This chain joins TRBV18 and TRBJ2-1, with unresolved D. CDR3 size: 14 residues. Trimming stripped 0 bases from V and 3 bases from J, with 6 bases between. CDR1 is KGHSH and CDR2 is LQKENI in the germline V gene. In DNA, the CDR3 is TGTGCCAGCTCACCACCGTCTCTCTACAATGAGCAGTTCTTC. This sequence encodes CASSPPSLYNEQFF.

The V and J genes are TRBV7-9 and TRBJ1-1, with 7 bases matching TRBD1. The CDR3 has 17 amino acids. Germline V CDR1 and CDR2: SEHNR, FQNEAQ (reference sequence). The junction had 8 bases not matched to a gene; V was cut back by 0 bases and J by 1 base. CDR3: CASSLATHRDRNTEAFF. The CDR3 nucleotides are TGTGCCAGCAGCTTAGCCACCCACCGGGACAGGAACACTGAAGCTTTCTTT.

Details on this clone: Other nucleotide sequences from this sample produce the same CDR3. The chain links TRBV30 to TRBJ1-5; D is possibly TRBD1 (5 bases). CDR3 length equals 13 residues. Germline V gene lookup returns CDR1 GTSNPN and CDR2 SVGIG (reference sequence). Trimming pared 4 bases from V and 2 bases from J, leaving 9 bases between. CDR3 loop: CAWNRGGNQPQHF. CDR3 in DNA: TGTGCCTGGAATAGGGGTGGCAATCAGCCCCAGCATTTT.

J is TRBJ1-1 and V is TRBV9; D is perhaps TRBD1 (5 bases). CDR3 length equals 13 residues. Looked up from germline, CDR1 is SGDLS and CDR2 is YYNGEE. The germline V and J ends were trimmed by 4 bases and 8 bases, with 15 bases remaining between them. The CDR3: CASSPMTVGEAFF. In DNA form, the CDR3 reads TGTGCCAGCAGCCCTATGACAGTAGGGGAAGCTTTCTTT.

The chain links TRBV13 to TRBJ2-2; D gene unclear. This CDR3 is built from 12 residues. V lost 6 bases, J lost 4 bases, and 6 bases lay in between. In germline, CDR1 is PRHDT, CDR2 FYEKMQ (reference sequence). The CDR3 is CASSQVTGELFF. As DNA, the CDR3 is TGTGCCAGCAGTCAGGTCACCGGGGAGCTGTTTTTT.

This sequence joins TRBV6-5 and TRBJ2-1; D gene uncertain. This CDR3 is built from 14 residues. V was shortened by 8 bases and J by 8 bases, with 19 bases between the two germline ends. Germline V gene sequence: CDR1 MNHEY, CDR2 SVGAGI. CDR3 residues: CASFWSQRIDEQFF. Here the CDR3 DNA reads TGTGCCAGCTTTTGGAGCCAACGCATTGATGAGCAGTTCTTC.

This clone was counted once. The chain has TRBV18 and TRBJ2-3; 9 bases align to TRBD2. The trim removed 3 bases at V and 5 bases at J, leaving 6 bases unmatched. Germline CDR1 KGHSH, CDR2 LQKENI. This CDR3 has 15 residues. This CDR3 is CASSPVAGDVDTQYF. DNA for the CDR3: TGTGCCAGCTCACCGGTAGCGGGAGACGTAGATACGCAGTATTTT.

The chain carries TRBV19 and TRBJ2-3; possibly TRBD2 for D (5 bases). V gave up 5 bases and J gave up 3 bases, with 18 bases separating them. This CDR3 comprises 16 residues. Germline V gene lookup returns CDR1 LNHDA and CDR2 SQIVND (reference sequence). CDR3 sequence: CASSPNSALPTDTQYF. In DNA form, the CDR3 reads TGTGCCAGTAGTCCCAATAGCGCGCTCCCAACAGATACGCAGTATTTT.

The V and J genes are TRBV18 and TRBJ1-2; TRBD1 matches at 9 bases. V lost 4 bases and J lost 8; bases outside the gene matches: 5. The germline gives CDR1 KGHSH, CDR2 LQKENI. CDR3 length: 13 amino acids. The CDR3 DNA sequence: TGTGCCAGCTCACGGGGACAGGGCGAAGGCTACACCTTC. The encoded protein is CASSRGQGEGYTF.

The V call is TRBV5-1, the J call TRBJ2-1, with TRBD1 matching over 8 bases. The CDR3 sequence is 15 residues long. CDR1 and CDR2 from the germline V gene are SGHRS and YFSETQ. The trim removed 7 bases at V and 1 base at J, leaving 7 bases unmatched. CDR3 in amino acids: CASATGDRSYNEQFF. For the CDR3, the DNA is TGCGCCAGCGCCACAGGGGACAGGTCCTACAATGAGCAGTTCTTC.

The chain has TRBV21-1 and TRBJ1-1; the table names TRBD1, a call not compared with the DNA. TRBV21-1 corresponds to a pseudogene. The CDR3 has 16 residues. This chain's CDR3 is CASSKARDRGDTEAFF. In DNA, the CDR3 is TGTGCCAGCAGCAAAGCCCGGGACAGGGGCGACACTGAAGCTTTCTTT.

The rearrangement uses TRBV24-1 and TRBJ2-5; 8 nucleotides align to TRBD1. The CDR3 has 13 residues. J was trimmed by 7 bases and V by 4 bases; bases with no gene match: 4. Germline V CDR1 and CDR2: KGHDR, SFDVKD. CDR3 sequence reads: CATSDSGQATQYF. The CDR3 DNA reads as TGTGCCACCAGTGACTCGGGACAGGCGACCCAGTACTTC.

The chain employs TRBV6-6 and TRBJ2-7; D might be TRBD1 (5 bases). Trimming cost V 5 bases and J 2 bases, with 16 bases left between them. The CDR3 is 15 residues long. Germline values: CDR1 MNHNY, CDR2 SVGAGI (reference sequence). The CDR3, as DNA: TGTGCCAGCAGTCCCCCGGGCAGGGAAACCTACGAGCAGTACTTC. It translates to CASSPPGRETYEQYF.

The chain carries TRBV18 and TRBJ2-5; D possibly corresponds to TRBD2 (7 bases). The CDR3 covers 14 residues. Trimming took 2 bases from V and 4 from J, leaving 11 bases between them. Germline values: CDR1 KGHSH, CDR2 LQKENI. CDR3 in DNA: TGTGCCAGCTCACCAAAGGGAGGGGGAGAGACCCAGTACTTC. This gives the protein CASSPKGGGETQYF.

The chain is built from TRBV6-1 and TRBJ1-2, with a weak D call TRBD1 (6 bases). The CDR3 consists of 14 residues. The V and J ends lost 2 bases and 7 bases respectively, with 14 bases between them. Germline-derived CDR1 and CDR2 are MNHNS and SASEGT. The CDR3 DNA reads TGTGCCAGCAGTGAAAGACAGGAGGTCGGTGGCTACACCTTC. It is translated as CASSERQEVGGYTF.

This clone was seen a single time. The chain uses TRBV11-2 and TRBJ1-1, with 8 bases lining up with TRBD1. CDR1 is SGHAT, CDR2 FQNNGV, per germline. The CDR3 covers 14 residues. The trim removed 0 bases at V and 10 bases at J, leaving 7 bases unmatched. The CDR3 bases are TGTGCCAGCAGCTTAGATACAGGGGGGGGTGTAGCTTTCTTT. Its protein is CASSLDTGGGVAFF.

The rearrangement uses TRBV5-6 and TRBJ2-4; the D gene is possibly TRBD1 (5 bases). Per the germline V gene, CDR1 is SGHDT and CDR2 is YYEEEE. There are 13 residues in the CDR3. Trimming stripped 1 base from V and 6 bases from J, with 8 bases between. The CDR3: CASSLYQGNIQYF. DNA for the CDR3: TGTGCCAGCAGCTTGTACCAGGGAAACATTCAGTACTTC.

The J gene is TRBJ2-7, the V gene TRBV5-1, with D perhaps TRBD1 (5 bases). The CDR3 consists of 13 residues. Germline V lookup: CDR1 SGHRS, CDR2 YFSETQ. The V end was cut by 0 bases, the J end by 2 bases, with 6 bases between. The DNA for the CDR3 is TGCGCCAGCAGCTTGGCCAGGGCCTACGAGCAGTACTTC. This gives the protein CASSLARAYEQYF.

In its sample, this clone was seen a few times. The CDR3 loop reads CASSEGRGNQPQHF. DNA for the CDR3: TGTGCCAGCAGTGAAGGTAGGGGAAATCAGCCCCAGCATTTT. The chain links TRBV2 to TRBJ1-5; possibly TRBD1 for D (5 bases). Germline CDR1 is SNHLY and CDR2 is FYNNEI. Trimming shortened V by 1 base and J by 4 bases, and 8 bases separated the two germline ends. There are 14 residues in the CDR3.

The V gene is TRBV6-1, the J gene TRBJ2-7; 7 nucleotides match TRBD2. The CDR3 loop spans 15 amino acids. Per the germline V gene, CDR1 is MNHNS and CDR2 is SASEGT. V gave up 2 bases and J gave up 2 bases; unmatched junction bases: 6. CDR3 nucleotide sequence: TGTGCCAGCAGTGAACTAGCGGCCCTCACCTACGAGCAGTACTTC. This codes for CASSELAALTYEQYF.

The chain links TRBV4-1 to TRBJ1-1, with D perhaps matching TRBD1 (5 bases). V was pared by 0 bases and J by 11 bases, with 19 bases between. Germline lookup yields CDR1 MGHRA and CDR2 YSYEKL. This CDR3 is built from 15 residues. In DNA form, the CDR3 reads TGCGCCAGCAGCCAAGATTCTTCTATTGGGGCACGCGCTTTCTTT. Protein: CASSQDSSIGARAFF.

This clone was recorded a few times. The chain links TRBV6-1 to TRBJ2-7; 14 nucleotides line up with TRBD2. J lost 1 base, V lost 4 bases, and 12 bases had no gene match. Germline values: CDR1 MNHNS, CDR2 SASEGT. The CDR3 loop spans 19 amino acids. CDR3 in DNA: TGTGCCAGCAGTGGACCCTCCGGGGGGACTAGCGGGAGTTCCTACGAGCAGTACTTC. Residues: CASSGPSGGTSGSSYEQYF.

Comment on this clone: The same CDR3 is also encoded by other DNA sequences in this sample. The V and J genes are TRBV5-1 and TRBJ2-3; 7 positions match TRBD2. The J segment lost 3 bases and the V segment lost 2 bases, leaving 6 bases of the junction unmatched. CDR3 length: 15 amino acids. Germline loops: CDR1 SGHRS, CDR2 YFSETQ. CDR3 coding DNA: TGCGCCAGCAGCTTACAGCCGGGAGGTACAGATACGCAGTATTTT. Protein: CASSLQPGGTDTQYF. The complete variable domain, with remaining parts taken from reference TRBV5-1 and TRBJ2-3, reads KAGVTQTPRYLIKTRGQQVTLSCSPISGHRSVSWYQQTPGQGLQFLFEYFSETQRNKGNFPGRFSGRQFSNSRSEMNVSTLELGDSALYLCASSLQPGGTDTQYFGPGTRLTVL.

This clone was found a few times. This sequence joins TRBV27 and TRBJ1-6; weak D call: TRBD1 (6 bases). CDR1 is MNHEY and CDR2 is SMNVEV in the germline V gene (reference sequence). V was clipped by 2 bases and J by 7 bases, with 9 bases between them. The CDR3 extends over 14 amino acids. CDR3 sequence: CASSLRQGNSPLHF. CDR3 nucleotide sequence: TGTGCCAGCAGTTTACGGCAGGGGAATTCACCCCTCCACTTT.

The V call is TRBV10-3, the J call TRBJ1-1; 7 nucleotides match TRBD1. Unmatched junction bases numbered 2, after V lost 5 bases and J lost 5 bases. There are 12 residues in the CDR3. CDR1 and CDR2 from the germline V gene are ENHRY and SYGVKD. The CDR3 coding sequence is TGTGCCATCAGTTTCAGGGGGACTGAAGCTTTCTTT. It yields the protein CAISFRGTEAFF.

This chain connects TRBV3-1 (or the pseudogene TRBV3-2) to TRBJ2-3; 7 bases match TRBD1. V was pared by 1 base and J by 2 bases, with 3 bases of the junction left unmatched. Germline V gene sequence: CDR1 LGHDT, CDR2 YNNKEL (reference sequence). This CDR3 spans 15 amino acids. The CDR3 here is CASSQAGTDTDTQYF. Here the CDR3 DNA reads TGTGCCAGCAGCCAAGCCGGGACAGACACAGATACGCAGTATTTT.

This clone was counted a single time. The V gene is TRBV19, the J gene TRBJ2-4; D possibly corresponds to TRBD1 (6 bases). The germline V gene has CDR1 LNHDA and CDR2 SQIVND (reference sequence). The CDR3 runs 13 residues. Trimming removed 6 bases at V and 4 bases at J, with 10 bases between. The CDR3 sequence is CASRGQKKNIQYF. The CDR3 nucleotides read TGTGCCAGTAGGGGACAAAAGAAAAACATTCAGTACTTC.

The CDR3 is CASSLEQANWNTEAFF. For the CDR3, the DNA is TGTGCCAGCAGCTTGGAACAGGCTAATTGGAACACTGAAGCTTTCTTT. J is TRBJ1-1 and V is TRBV5-5, with D perhaps TRBD1 (5 bases). The CDR3 is 16 residues long. With 0 bases removed from V and 1 base from J, the gap between germline ends came to 13 bases. Germline CDR1 reads SGHKS; CDR2 reads YYEKEE (reference sequence). The variable domain in full, completed from reference TRBV5-5 and TRBJ1-1, reads DAGVTQSPTHLIKTRGQQVTLRCSPISGHKSVSWYQQVLGQGPQFIFQYYEKEERGRGNFPDRFSARQFPNYSSELNVNALLLGDSALYLCASSLEQANWNTEAFFGQGTRLTVV.

This clone was observed a handful of times. The chain links TRBV27 to TRBJ1-2; no clear D. Germline loops: CDR1 MNHEY, CDR2 SMNVEV (reference sequence). This CDR3 has 17 residues. V was trimmed by 4 bases and J by 4 bases, leaving 22 bases between them. DNA for the CDR3: TGTGCCAGCAGTTCAGCGGAGGGCCGGGTAAAGGGCTATGGCTACACCTTC. This encodes CASSSAEGRVKGYGYTF.

The chain uses TRBV7-9 and TRBJ1-1; 7 bases map to TRBD1. The germline V gene encodes CDR1 SEHNR and CDR2 FQNEAQ (reference sequence). The CDR3 runs 13 residues. With V trimmed by 7 bases and J by 7 bases, 9 bases remained unmatched. CDR3 DNA sequence: TGTGCCAGCACATACAGGGACAGAAATGAAGCTTTCTTT. It yields the protein CASTYRDRNEAFF.

This chain joins TRBV3-1 (or the pseudogene TRBV3-2) and TRBJ1-2, with D perhaps TRBD1 (6 bases). The length of the CDR3 is 20 residues. V lost 0 bases and J lost 6, with 29 bases in between. The germline CDR1 and CDR2 sequences are LGHDT and YNNKEL (reference sequence). DNA of the CDR3: TGTGCCAGCAGCCAAGATGCCGGGACATGGTCCTTCCCACGGCGAGATGGCTACACCTTC. This codes for CASSQDAGTWSFPRRDGYTF.

The sample holds a few counts of this clone. This chain joins TRBV2 and TRBJ1-1, with 7 bases fitting TRBD1. Unmatched junction bases numbered 11, after V lost 10 bases and J lost 6 bases. The CDR3 is made up of 13 amino acids. CDR1 is SNHLY and CDR2 is FYNNEI in the germline V gene. The CDR3 DNA is TGTGCCATCCAACAGGGGAGAGAAGCTGAAGCTTTCTTT. Translation gives CAIQQGREAEAFF. Together with reference TRBV2 and TRBJ1-1, the CDR3 gives the full variable domain: EPEVTQTPSHQVTQMGQEVILRCVPISNHLYFYWYRQILGQKVEFLVSFYNNEISEKSEIFDDQFSVERPDGSNFTLKIRSTKLEDSAMYFCAIQQGREAEAFFGQGTRLTVV.